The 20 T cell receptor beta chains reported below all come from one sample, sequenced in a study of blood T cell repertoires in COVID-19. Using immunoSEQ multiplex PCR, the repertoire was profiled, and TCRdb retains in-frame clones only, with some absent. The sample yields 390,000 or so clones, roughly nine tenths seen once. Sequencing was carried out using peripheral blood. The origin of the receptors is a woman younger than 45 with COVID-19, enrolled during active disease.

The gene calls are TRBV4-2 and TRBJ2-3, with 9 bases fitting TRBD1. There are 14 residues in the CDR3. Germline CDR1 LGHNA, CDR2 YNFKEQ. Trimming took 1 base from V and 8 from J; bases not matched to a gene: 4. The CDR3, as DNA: TGTGCCAGCAGCCAAGGGGACAGGGAGGGTACGCAGTATTTT. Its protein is CASSQGDREGTQYF.

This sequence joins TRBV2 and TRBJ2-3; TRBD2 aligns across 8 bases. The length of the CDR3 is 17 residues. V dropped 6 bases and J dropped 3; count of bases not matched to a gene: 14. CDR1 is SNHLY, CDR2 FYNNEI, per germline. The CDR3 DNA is TGTGCCAGCAGCCTTCGGGCTAGCGGGCCGGGGACAGATACGCAGTATTTT. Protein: CASSLRASGPGTDTQYF.

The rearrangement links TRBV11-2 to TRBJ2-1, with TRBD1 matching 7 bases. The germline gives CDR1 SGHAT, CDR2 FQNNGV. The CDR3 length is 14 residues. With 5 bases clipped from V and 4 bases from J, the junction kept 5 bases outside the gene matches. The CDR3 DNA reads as TGTGCCAGCAGCGTAGGGGGACAGTACAATGAGCAGTTCTTC. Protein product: CASSVGGQYNEQFF.

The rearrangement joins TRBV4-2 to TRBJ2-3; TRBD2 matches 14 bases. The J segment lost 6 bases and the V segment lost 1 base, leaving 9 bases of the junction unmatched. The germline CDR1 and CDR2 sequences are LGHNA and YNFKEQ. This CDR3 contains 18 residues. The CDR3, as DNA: TGTGCCAGCAGCCAAGCCCCGACTAGCGGGGGGGCGAGGGATACGCAGTATTTT. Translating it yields CASSQAPTSGGARDTQYF.

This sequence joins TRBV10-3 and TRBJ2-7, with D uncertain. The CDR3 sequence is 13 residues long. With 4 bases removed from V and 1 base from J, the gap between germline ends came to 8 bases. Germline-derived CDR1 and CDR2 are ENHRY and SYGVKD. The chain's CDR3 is CAISVSDSYEQYV. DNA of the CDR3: TGTGCCATCAGTGTTTCAGATTCCTACGAGCAGTACGTC.

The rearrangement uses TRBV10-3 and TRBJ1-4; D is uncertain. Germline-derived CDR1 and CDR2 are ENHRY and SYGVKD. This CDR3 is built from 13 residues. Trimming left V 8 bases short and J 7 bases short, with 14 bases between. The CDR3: CAISRVDSEKLFF. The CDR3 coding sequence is TGTGCCATCTCCCGGGTAGATAGTGAAAAACTGTTTTTT.

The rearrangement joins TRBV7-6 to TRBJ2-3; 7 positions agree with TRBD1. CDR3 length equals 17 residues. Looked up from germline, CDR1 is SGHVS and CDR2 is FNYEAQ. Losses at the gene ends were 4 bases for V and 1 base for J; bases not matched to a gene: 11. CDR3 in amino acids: CASSSPLQGDGTDTQYF. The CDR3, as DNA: TGTGCCAGCAGCTCCCCCCTTCAGGGGGACGGCACAGATACGCAGTATTTT.

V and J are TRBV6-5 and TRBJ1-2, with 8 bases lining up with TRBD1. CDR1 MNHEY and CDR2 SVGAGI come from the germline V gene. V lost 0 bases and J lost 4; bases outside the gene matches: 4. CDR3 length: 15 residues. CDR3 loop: CASSYSTDRVYGYTF. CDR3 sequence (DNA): TGTGCCAGCAGTTACTCGACGGACAGGGTCTATGGCTACACCTTC.

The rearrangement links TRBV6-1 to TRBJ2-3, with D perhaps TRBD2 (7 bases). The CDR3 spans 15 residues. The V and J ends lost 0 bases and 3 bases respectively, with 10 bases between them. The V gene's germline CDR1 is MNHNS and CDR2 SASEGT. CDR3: CASSEAGGRTDTQYF. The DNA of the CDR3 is TGTGCCAGCAGTGAAGCGGGGGGGCGAACAGATACGCAGTATTTT.

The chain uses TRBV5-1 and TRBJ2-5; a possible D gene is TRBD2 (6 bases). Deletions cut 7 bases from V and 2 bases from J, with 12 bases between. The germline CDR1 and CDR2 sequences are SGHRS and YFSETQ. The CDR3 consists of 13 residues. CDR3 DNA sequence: TGCGCCAGCGGCGGGGACCCACAAGAGACCCAGTACTTC. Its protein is CASGGDPQETQYF.

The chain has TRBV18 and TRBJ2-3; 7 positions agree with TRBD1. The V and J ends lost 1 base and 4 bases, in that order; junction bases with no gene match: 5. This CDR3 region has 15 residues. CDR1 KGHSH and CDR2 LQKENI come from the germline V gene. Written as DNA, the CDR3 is TGTGCCAGCTCACCACAGGGGGCCCTCGCAGATACGCAGTATTTT. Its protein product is CASSPQGALADTQYF.

CDR3 coding DNA: TGTGCCAGCAGTACCCTTAAGTGGGTCGGGCAAGAGACCCAGTACTTC. It specifies CASSTLKWVGQETQYF. The rearrangement joins TRBV28 to TRBJ2-5; unclear D gene. The germline V and J ends were trimmed by 5 bases and 2 bases, with 18 bases remaining between them. This CDR3 has 16 residues. Germline V gives CDR1 MDHEN, CDR2 SYDVKM.

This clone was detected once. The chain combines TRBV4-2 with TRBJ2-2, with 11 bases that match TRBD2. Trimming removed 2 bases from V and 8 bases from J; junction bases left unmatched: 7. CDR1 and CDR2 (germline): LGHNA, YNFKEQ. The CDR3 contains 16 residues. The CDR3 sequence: CASSQKLAGAGGELFF. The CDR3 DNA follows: TGTGCCAGCAGCCAAAAACTAGCGGGGGCAGGGGGGGAGCTGTTTTTT.

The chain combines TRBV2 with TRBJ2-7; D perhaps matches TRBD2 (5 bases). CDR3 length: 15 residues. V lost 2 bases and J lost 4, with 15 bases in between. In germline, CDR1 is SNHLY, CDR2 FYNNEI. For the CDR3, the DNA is TGTGCCAGCAGTGAAAGTCACGGGATGGGATACGAGCAGTACGTC. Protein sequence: CASSESHGMGYEQYV.

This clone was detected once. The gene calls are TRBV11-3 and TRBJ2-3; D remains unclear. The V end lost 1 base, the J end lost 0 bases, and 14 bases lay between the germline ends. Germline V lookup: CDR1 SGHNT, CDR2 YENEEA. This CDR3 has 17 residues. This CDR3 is CASSLVWADTSTDTQYF. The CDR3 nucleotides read TGTGCCAGCAGCTTAGTTTGGGCAGATACTAGCACAGATACGCAGTATTTT.

This chain's CDR3 is CARCEVHGLPYEQYF. In DNA form, the CDR3 reads TGTGCCAGGTGTGAGGTACATGGCCTACCGTACGAGCAGTACTTC. The rearrangement links TRBV6-4 to TRBJ2-7; no definite D call. V dropped 9 bases and J dropped 4 bases, with 22 bases sitting between them. Germline CDR1 and CDR2: MRHNA and SNTAGT. The CDR3 runs 15 residues.

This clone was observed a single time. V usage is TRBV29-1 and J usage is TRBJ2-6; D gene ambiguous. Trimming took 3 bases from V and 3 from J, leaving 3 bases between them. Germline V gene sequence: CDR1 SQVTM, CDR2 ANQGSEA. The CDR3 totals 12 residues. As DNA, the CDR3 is TGCAGCGTTGAGAGTGGGGCCAACGTCCTGACTTTC. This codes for CSVESGANVLTF.

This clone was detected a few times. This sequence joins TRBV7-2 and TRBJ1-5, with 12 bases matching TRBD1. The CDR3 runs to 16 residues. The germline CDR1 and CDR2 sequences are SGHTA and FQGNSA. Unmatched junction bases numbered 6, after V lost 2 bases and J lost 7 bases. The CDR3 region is CASSLPGGQGAQPQHF. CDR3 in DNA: TGTGCCAGCAGCTTACCGGGGGGACAGGGGGCCCAGCCCCAGCATTTT.

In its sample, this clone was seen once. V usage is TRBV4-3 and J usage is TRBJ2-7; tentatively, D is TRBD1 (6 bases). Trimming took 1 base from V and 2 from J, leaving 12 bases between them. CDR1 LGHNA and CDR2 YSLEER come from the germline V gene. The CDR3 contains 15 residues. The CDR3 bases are TGCGCCAGCAGCCAAGGACAGGCGCGGGCCTACGAGCAGTACTTC. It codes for CASSQGQARAYEQYF.

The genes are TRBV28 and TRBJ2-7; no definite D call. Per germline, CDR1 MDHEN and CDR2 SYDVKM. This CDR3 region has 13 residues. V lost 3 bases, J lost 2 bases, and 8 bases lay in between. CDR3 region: CASSFAGPYEQYF. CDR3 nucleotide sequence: TGTGCCAGCAGTTTTGCAGGCCCCTACGAGCAGTACTTC.